These T cell receptor beta chains were read from a single sample in a study of shared clonotypes between healthy human individuals. Libraries were prepared by immunoSEQ multiplex PCR; TCRdb keeps only in-frame clonotypes and omits some of them. The data hold a few hundred thousand clones, with around three quarters observed a single time. Sequenced material: PBMCs. These receptors came from a woman aged 40 to 50 in good health. Some clones in this sample may be carry-over from other donors' samples. Each CDR3 is given with its conserved first and last residue. Fields, in order: D gene, clone size, J gene, V gene, CDR3 protein, CDR3 DNA. D genes are given only for firm matches. Clone size is shown for a subset of rows, as once, few, many or a class of expanded clone.

D: NA; size: few; J: TRBJ2-3; V: TRBV6-5; CDR3: CASRRGGYTDTQYF; DNA: TGTGCCAGCAGGCGAGGGGGATACACAGATACGCAGTATTTT
D: NA; size: NA; J: TRBJ2-2; V: TRBV11-3; CDR3: CASSLVHGSRELFF; DNA: TGTGCCAGCAGCTTAGTGCACGGGAGTCGGGAGCTGTTTTTT
D: TRBD1; size: NA; J: TRBJ2-1; V: TRBV19; CDR3: CASKARGLYPEQFF; DNA: TGTGCCAGTAAAGCCAGGGGGCTTTACCCGGAGCAGTTCTTC
D: NA; size: many; J: TRBJ1-1; V: TRBV7-3; CDR3: CASSSQWAEAFF; DNA: TGTGCCAGCAGCTCCCAATGGGCTGAAGCTTTCTTT
D: NA; size: NA; J: TRBJ2-6; V: TRBV7-8; CDR3: CASSGQFSGANVLTF; DNA: TGTGCCAGCTCCGGACAGTTCTCTGGGGCCAACGTCCTGACTTTC
D: NA; size: NA; J: TRBJ2-1; V: TRBV7-9; CDR3: CASSPEGEQFF; DNA: TGTGCCAGCAGCCCAGAGGGTGAGCAGTTCTTC
D: NA; size: NA; J: TRBJ2-3; V: TRBV11-3; CDR3: CASSLEGGGDTQYF; DNA: TGTGCCAGCAGCTTAGAGGGTGGAGGAGATACGCAGTATTTT
D: NA; size: NA; J: TRBJ1-2; V: TRBV29-1; CDR3: CSVVGSDSNYGYTF; DNA: TGCAGCGTTGTCGGGTCCGATTCTAACTATGGCTACACCTTC
D: NA; size: NA; J: TRBJ1-1; V: TRBV19; CDR3: CASTAHMNTEAFF; DNA: TGTGCCAGTACGGCACACATGAACACTGAAGCTTTCTTT
D: TRBD1; size: NA; J: TRBJ2-2; V: TRBV28; CDR3: CASSSWGTATGELFF; DNA: TGTGCCAGCAGTTCGTGGGGGACAGCGACCGGGGAGCTGTTTTTT
D: TRBD2; size: NA; J: TRBJ2-7; V: TRBV6-5; CDR3: CASSASGTSTYEQYF; DNA: TGTGCCAGCAGCGCATCCGGGACTAGCACCTACGAGCAGTACTTC
D: NA; size: few; J: TRBJ2-2; V: TRBV7-2; CDR3: CASSLSGQSGTGELFF; DNA: TGTGCCAGCAGCTTAAGCGGGCAGTCTGGGACCGGGGAGCTGTTTTTT
D: NA; size: NA; J: TRBJ1-2; V: TRBV30; CDR3: CAWSVGVYGYTF; DNA: TGTGCCTGGAGTGTGGGGGTCTATGGCTACACCTTC
D: NA; size: NA; J: TRBJ1-2; V: TRBV28; CDR3: CASARAANYGYTF; DNA: TGTGCCAGCGCTCGGGCAGCTAACTATGGCTACACCTTC
D: NA; size: few; J: TRBJ1-1; V: TRBV28; CDR3: CASSLRQQNTEAFF; DNA: TGTGCCAGCAGTTTGCGGCAGCAGAACACTGAAGCTTTCTTT
D: TRBD2; size: few; J: TRBJ2-1; V: TRBV6-5; CDR3: CASSGRLAAYNEQFF; DNA: TGTGCCAGCAGTGGGAGACTAGCGGCCTACAATGAGCAGTTCTTC
D: NA; size: once; J: TRBJ1-1; V: TRBV28; CDR3: CASSWDRSTGLNTEAFF; DNA: TGTGCCAGCAGTTGGGACCGCTCGACAGGCTTGAACACTGAAGCTTTCTTT
D: NA; size: NA; J: TRBJ1-5; V: TRBV28; CDR3: CASSPWNQPQHF; DNA: TGTGCCAGCAGTCCGTGGAATCAGCCCCAGCATTTT
D: TRBD2; size: many; J: TRBJ2-5; V: TRBV30; CDR3: CAWTPGTRPGSEQYF; DNA: TGTGCCTGGACCCCCGGGACTAGGCCCGGTTCGGAGCAGTACTTC
D: NA; size: NA; J: TRBJ2-1; V: TRBV5-1; CDR3: CASSLDTNNEQFF; DNA: TGCGCCAGCAGCCTGGACACTAACAATGAGCAGTTCTTC
D: TRBD1; size: NA; J: TRBJ2-1; V: TRBV28; CDR3: CASSPPGQLTSNEQFF; DNA: TGTGCCAGCAGTCCTCCGGGACAGTTAACATCCAATGAGCAGTTCTTC
D: NA; size: NA; J: TRBJ2-1; V: TRBV18; CDR3: CASSPPSKAGVFSSYNEQFF; DNA: TGTGCCAGCTCACCACCATCCAAAGCCGGGGTATTTTCCTCCTACAATGAGCAGTTCTTC
D: TRBD2; size: NA; J: TRBJ2-2; V: TRBV29-1; CDR3: CSVGTSGSSGELFF; DNA: TGCAGCGTCGGGACTAGCGGGAGTTCCGGGGAGCTGTTTTTT
D: TRBD2; size: NA; J: TRBJ2-7; V: TRBV4-1; CDR3: CASSPGLARSYEQYF; DNA: TGCGCCAGCAGCCCGGGACTAGCGAGATCTTACGAGCAGTACTTC
D: NA; size: NA; J: TRBJ1-5; V: TRBV28; CDR3: CASSFGGEPQHF; DNA: TGTGCCAGCAGTTTCGGGGGGGAGCCCCAGCATTTT
D: TRBD1; size: NA; J: TRBJ2-4; V: TRBV10-3; CDR3: CAIASGQGGYIQYF; DNA: TGTGCCATCGCCTCGGGACAGGGAGGATACATTCAGTACTTC
D: NA; size: NA; J: TRBJ2-1; V: TRBV5-6; CDR3: CASSPPFGTYNEQFF; DNA: TGTGCCAGCAGCCCACCCTTTGGAACTTACAATGAGCAGTTCTTC
D: TRBD2; size: NA; J: TRBJ2-4; V: TRBV29-1; CDR3: CSVEQGLGAKNIQYF; DNA: TGCAGCGTTGAACAAGGACTAGGGGCCAAAAACATTCAGTACTTC
D: TRBD1; size: NA; J: TRBJ1-1; V: TRBV18; CDR3: CASSPGQGYTEAFF; DNA: TGTGCCAGCTCGCCGGGACAGGGGTATACTGAAGCTTTCTTT
D: NA; size: NA; J: TRBJ1-5; V: TRBV2; CDR3: CASSELSSNQPQHF; DNA: TGTGCCAGCAGTGAGCTGAGTAGCAATCAGCCCCAGCATTTT
D: TRBD1; size: NA; J: TRBJ2-1; V: TRBV9; CDR3: CASSHSTRGTGEWEQFF; DNA: TGTGCCAGCAGTCACTCTACGAGAGGGACAGGCGAGTGGGAGCAGTTCTTC
D: TRBD2; size: NA; J: TRBJ2-3; V: TRBV6-1; CDR3: CASSEAGLAGADTQYF; DNA: TGTGCCAGCAGTGAAGCGGGGCTAGCGGGAGCAGATACGCAGTATTTT
D: TRBD2; size: NA; J: TRBJ2-1; V: TRBV28; CDR3: CASSRAGGPSNEQFF; DNA: TGTGCCAGCAGCAGGGCGGGAGGGCCATCCAATGAGCAGTTCTTC
D: TRBD1; size: many; J: TRBJ1-1; V: TRBV9; CDR3: CASSAVGQGWTEAFF; DNA: TGTGCCAGCAGCGCAGTGGGACAGGGGTGGACTGAAGCTTTCTTT
D: NA; size: NA; J: TRBJ2-7; V: TRBV21-1; CDR3: CASSKGVGRGYEQYF; DNA: TGTGCCAGCAGCAAAGGGGTGGGCAGGGGCTACGAGCAGTACTTC
D: NA; size: once; J: TRBJ2-3; V: TRBV27; CDR3: CASSPEGDTQYF; DNA: TGTGCCAGCAGTCCCGAGGGAGATACGCAGTATTTT
D: NA; size: NA; J: TRBJ1-2; V: TRBV28; CDR3: CASSSPHQVRGYTF; DNA: TGTGCCAGCAGTTCACCCCACCAGGTTCGTGGCTACACCTTC
D: TRBD2; size: NA; J: TRBJ2-2; V: TRBV14; CDR3: CASSQDGAGGNTGELFF; DNA: TGTGCCAGCAGCCAAGACGGAGCGGGAGGCAACACCGGGGAGCTGTTTTTT
D: TRBD2; size: NA; J: TRBJ2-1; V: TRBV18; CDR3: CASSPPGTSGYNEQFF; DNA: TGTGCCAGCTCACCACCCGGGACTAGCGGCTACAATGAGCAGTTCTTC
D: TRBD2; size: NA; J: TRBJ2-1; V: TRBV4-2; CDR3: CASSQEGGRGFEQFF; DNA: TGTGCCAGCAGCCAAGAGGGCGGGAGAGGTTTTGAGCAGTTCTTC
D: NA; size: NA; J: TRBJ2-5; V: TRBV28; CDR3: CASSLEGPQETQYF; DNA: TGTGCCAGCAGTTTAGAGGGGCCTCAAGAGACCCAGTACTTC
D: NA; size: NA; J: TRBJ2-2; V: TRBV19; CDR3: CASNLATGELFF; DNA: TGTGCCAGTAATCTCGCCACCGGGGAGCTGTTTTTT
D: TRBD2; size: NA; J: TRBJ2-7; V: TRBV5-4; CDR3: CASSAQGSGGFSLYF; DNA: TGTGCCAGCAGCGCTCAAGGTAGCGGGGGGTTCAGTCTGTACTTC
D: TRBD1; size: NA; J: TRBJ1-6; V: TRBV5-6; CDR3: CASSFTGGDSPLHF; DNA: TGTGCCAGCAGCTTTACAGGGGGCGATTCACCCCTCCACTTT
D: TRBD2; size: NA; J: TRBJ2-7; V: TRBV5-4; CDR3: CASSQGLAVSYEQYF; DNA: TGTGCCAGCAGCCAAGGACTAGCGGTTTCCTACGAGCAGTACTTC
D: TRBD2; size: few; J: TRBJ2-7; V: TRBV2; CDR3: CASSVSSGMGSYEQYF; DNA: TGTGCCAGCAGTGTATCCAGCGGGATGGGGTCCTACGAGCAGTACTTC
D: TRBD1; size: NA; J: TRBJ2-1; V: TRBV6-1; CDR3: CASRWGQENEQFF; DNA: TGTGCCAGCAGGTGGGGACAGGAGAATGAGCAGTTCTTC
D: TRBD2; size: NA; J: TRBJ2-1; V: TRBV6-1; CDR3: CASSVPGLAGGPRNEQFF; DNA: TGTGCCAGCAGTGTACCCGGACTAGCGGGAGGGCCTCGCAATGAGCAGTTCTTC
D: TRBD2; size: once; J: TRBJ2-7; V: TRBV5-5; CDR3: CASSPGTSGRTGEQYF; DNA: TGTGCCAGCAGCCCGGGGACTAGCGGGAGAACTGGGGAGCAGTACTTC
D: TRBD1; size: NA; J: TRBJ1-3; V: TRBV28; CDR3: CASSPPHGTGPFGSGNTIYF; DNA: TGTGCCAGCAGTCCCCCCCACGGGACAGGGCCATTTGGATCTGGAAACACCATATATTTT
D: TRBD2; size: NA; J: TRBJ2-1; V: TRBV15; CDR3: CATRSPGLASNEQFF; DNA: TGTGCCACCAGGTCCCCGGGACTAGCGTCGAATGAGCAGTTCTTC
D: NA; size: NA; J: TRBJ2-3; V: TRBV7-3; CDR3: CASSLRGDTDTQYF; DNA: TGTGCCAGCAGCTTAAGAGGAGACACAGATACGCAGTATTTT
D: NA; size: NA; J: TRBJ1-2; V: TRBV5-5; CDR3: CASSVSPLTDIYGYTF; DNA: TGTGCCAGCAGCGTTTCCCCCCTGACAGACATATATGGCTACACCTTC
D: NA; size: few; J: TRBJ2-2; V: TRBV28; CDR3: CASKSPLGSGTGELFF; DNA: TGTGCCAGCAAATCTCCGCTAGGGTCAGGGACCGGGGAGCTGTTTTTT
D: NA; size: few; J: TRBJ1-2; V: TRBV5-6; CDR3: CASSLVENSQTNYGYTF; DNA: TGTGCCAGCAGCTTGGTCGAAAATTCTCAAACTAACTATGGCTACACCTTC
D: NA; size: once; J: TRBJ2-3; V: TRBV2; CDR3: CASRLFGYTQYF; DNA: TGTGCCAGCAGGTTATTCGGGTATACGCAGTATTTT